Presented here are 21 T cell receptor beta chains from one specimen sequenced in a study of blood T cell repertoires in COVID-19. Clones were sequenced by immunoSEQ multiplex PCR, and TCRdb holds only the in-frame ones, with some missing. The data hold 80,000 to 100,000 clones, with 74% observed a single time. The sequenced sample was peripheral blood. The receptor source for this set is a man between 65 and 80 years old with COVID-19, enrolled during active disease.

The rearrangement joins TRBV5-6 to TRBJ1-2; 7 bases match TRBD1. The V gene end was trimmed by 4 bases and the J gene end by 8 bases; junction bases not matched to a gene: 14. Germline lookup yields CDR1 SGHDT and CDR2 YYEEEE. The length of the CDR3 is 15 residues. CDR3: CASSHRKTGMRGYTF. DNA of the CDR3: TGTGCCAGCAGCCACCGGAAGACAGGGATGAGAGGCTACACCTTC.

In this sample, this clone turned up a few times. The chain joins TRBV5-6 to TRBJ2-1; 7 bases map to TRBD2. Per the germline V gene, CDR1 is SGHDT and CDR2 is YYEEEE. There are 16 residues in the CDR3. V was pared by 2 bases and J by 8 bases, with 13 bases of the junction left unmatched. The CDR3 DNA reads TGTGCCAGCAGCTTTATAAAACTAGGAGGGAGGGATGAGCAGTTCTTC. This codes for CASSFIKLGGRDEQFF.

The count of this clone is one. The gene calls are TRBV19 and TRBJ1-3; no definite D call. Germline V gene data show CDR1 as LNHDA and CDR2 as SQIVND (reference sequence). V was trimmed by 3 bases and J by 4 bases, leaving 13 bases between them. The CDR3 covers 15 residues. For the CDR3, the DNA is TGTGCCAGTAGTATGGTTTCAGGTCTCGGAAACACCATATATTTT. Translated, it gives CASSMVSGLGNTIYF.

CDR3 coding DNA: TGCGCCAGCAACCCGACAGGGAACTATGGCTACACCTTC. It is translated as CASNPTGNYGYTF. The rearrangement uses TRBV5-1 and TRBJ1-2, with TRBD1 matching over 7 bases. Germline CDR1 is SGHRS and CDR2 is YFSETQ. The V gene end was trimmed by 6 bases and the J gene end by 2 bases; junction bases not matched to a gene: 4. The length of the CDR3 is 13 residues.

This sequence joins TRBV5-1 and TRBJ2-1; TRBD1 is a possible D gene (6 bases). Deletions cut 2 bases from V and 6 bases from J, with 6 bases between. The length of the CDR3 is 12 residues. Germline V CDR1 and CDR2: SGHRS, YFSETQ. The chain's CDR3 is CASSLQGNEQFF. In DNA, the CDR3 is TGCGCCAGCAGCTTACAGGGCAATGAGCAGTTCTTC.

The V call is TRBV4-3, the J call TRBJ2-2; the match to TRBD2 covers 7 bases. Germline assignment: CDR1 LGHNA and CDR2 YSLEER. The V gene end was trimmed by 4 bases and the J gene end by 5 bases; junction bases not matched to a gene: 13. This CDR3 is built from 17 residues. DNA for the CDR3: TGCGCCAGCAGCCGATCAGGGTTCGGCGGGAGTACCGGGGAGCTGTTTTTT. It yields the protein CASSRSGFGGSTGELFF.

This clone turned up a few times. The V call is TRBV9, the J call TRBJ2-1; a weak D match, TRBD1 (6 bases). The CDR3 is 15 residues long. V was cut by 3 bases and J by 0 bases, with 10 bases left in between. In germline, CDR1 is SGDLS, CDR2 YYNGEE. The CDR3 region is CASSETGISYNEQFF. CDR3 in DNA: TGTGCCAGCAGCGAGACAGGTATCTCCTACAATGAGCAGTTCTTC.

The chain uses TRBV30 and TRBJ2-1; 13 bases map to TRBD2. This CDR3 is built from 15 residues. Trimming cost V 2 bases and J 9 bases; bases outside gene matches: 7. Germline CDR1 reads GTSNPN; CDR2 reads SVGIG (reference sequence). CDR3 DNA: TGTGCCTGGAGTTCCCCGGGACTAGCGGGAAGTGAGCAGTTCTTC. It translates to CAWSSPGLAGSEQFF.

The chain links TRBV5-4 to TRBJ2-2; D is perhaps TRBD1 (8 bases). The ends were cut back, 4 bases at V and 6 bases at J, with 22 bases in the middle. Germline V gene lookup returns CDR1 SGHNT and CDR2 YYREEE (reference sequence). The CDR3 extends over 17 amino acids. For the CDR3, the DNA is TGTGCCAGCAGCCGGGAGGCGGGACAGGAAGGCGCCGGGGAGCTGTTTTTT. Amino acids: CASSREAGQEGAGELFF.

CDR3 loop: CASNLAAGSGNTIYF. As DNA, the CDR3 is TGTGCCAGCAACCTCGCAGCGGGGTCTGGAAACACCATATATTTT. The rearrangement links TRBV7-2 to TRBJ1-3; D call uncertain. Germline V CDR1 and CDR2: SGHTA, FQGNSA. This CDR3 region has 15 residues. The ends were cut back, 7 bases at V and 1 base at J, with 14 bases in the middle.

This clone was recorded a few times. In nucleotides, the CDR3 is TGTGCCAGCAGCTTATCGACTAGCGGGACCTCCTACGAGCAGTACTTC. This codes for CASSLSTSGTSYEQYF. This sequence joins TRBV7-9 and TRBJ2-7; 11 nucleotides match TRBD2. The CDR3 is 16 amino acids. V lost 2 bases and J lost 0; bases outside the gene matches: 3. Per the germline V gene, CDR1 is SEHNR and CDR2 is FQNEAQ (reference sequence). The variable domain in full, completed from reference TRBV7-9 and TRBJ2-7, reads DTGVSQNPRHKITKRGQNVTFRCDPISEHNRLYWYRQTLGQGPEFLTYFQNEAQLEKSRLLSDRFSAERPKGSFSTLEIQRTEQGDSAMYLCASSLSTSGTSYEQYFGPGTRLTVT.

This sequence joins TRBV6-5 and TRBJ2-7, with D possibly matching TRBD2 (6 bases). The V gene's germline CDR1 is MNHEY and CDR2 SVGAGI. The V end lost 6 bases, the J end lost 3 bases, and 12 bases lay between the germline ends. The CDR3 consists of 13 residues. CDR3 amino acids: CASREGPSYEQYF. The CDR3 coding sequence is TGTGCCAGCAGGGAGGGGCCCAGCTACGAGCAGTACTTC.

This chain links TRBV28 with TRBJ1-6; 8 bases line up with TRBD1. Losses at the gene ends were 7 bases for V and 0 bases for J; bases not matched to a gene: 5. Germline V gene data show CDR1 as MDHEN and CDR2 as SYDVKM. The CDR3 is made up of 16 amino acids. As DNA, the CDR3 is TGTGCCAGCAAAACAGGGGGGAGCTCCTATAATTCACCCCTCCACTTT. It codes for CASKTGGSSYNSPLHF.

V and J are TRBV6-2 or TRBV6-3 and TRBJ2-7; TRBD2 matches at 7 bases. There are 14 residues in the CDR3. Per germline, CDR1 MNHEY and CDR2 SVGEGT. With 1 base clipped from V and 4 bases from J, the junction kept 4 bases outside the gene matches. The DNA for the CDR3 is TGTGCCAGCAGTTACTTTCTGGGAGGGTACGAGCAGTACTTC. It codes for CASSYFLGGYEQYF.

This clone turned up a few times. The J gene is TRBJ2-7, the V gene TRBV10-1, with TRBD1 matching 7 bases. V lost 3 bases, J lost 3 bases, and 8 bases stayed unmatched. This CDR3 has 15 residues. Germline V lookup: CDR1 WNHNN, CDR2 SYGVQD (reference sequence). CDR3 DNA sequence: TGCGCCAGCAGTGACCGGGACAGACTCTACTACGAGCAGTACTTC. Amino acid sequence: CASSDRDRLYYEQYF.

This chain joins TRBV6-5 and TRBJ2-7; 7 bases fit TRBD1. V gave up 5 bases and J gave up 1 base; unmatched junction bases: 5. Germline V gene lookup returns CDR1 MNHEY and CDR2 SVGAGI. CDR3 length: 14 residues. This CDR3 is CASSLRDRSYEQYF. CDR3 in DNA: TGTGCCAGCAGTCTACGGGACAGATCCTACGAGCAGTACTTC.

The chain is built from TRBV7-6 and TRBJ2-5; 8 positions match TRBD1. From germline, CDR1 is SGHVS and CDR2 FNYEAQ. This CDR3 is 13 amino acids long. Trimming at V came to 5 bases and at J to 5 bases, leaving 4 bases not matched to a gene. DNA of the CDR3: TGTGCCAGCAGCATCGACAGGGGTGAGACCCAGTACTTC. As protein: CASSIDRGETQYF. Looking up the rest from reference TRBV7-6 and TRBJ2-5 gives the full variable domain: GAGVSQSPRYKVTKRGQDVALRCDPISGHVSLYWYRQALGQGPEFLTYFNYEAQQDKSGLPNDRFSAERPEGSISTLTIQRTEQRDSAMYRCASSIDRGETQYFGPGTRLLVL.

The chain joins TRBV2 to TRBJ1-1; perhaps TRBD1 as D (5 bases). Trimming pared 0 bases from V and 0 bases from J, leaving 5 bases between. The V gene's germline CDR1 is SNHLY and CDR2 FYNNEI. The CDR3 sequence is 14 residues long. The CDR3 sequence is CASSEATVNTEAFF. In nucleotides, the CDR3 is TGTGCCAGCAGTGAAGCGACAGTGAACACTGAAGCTTTCTTT.

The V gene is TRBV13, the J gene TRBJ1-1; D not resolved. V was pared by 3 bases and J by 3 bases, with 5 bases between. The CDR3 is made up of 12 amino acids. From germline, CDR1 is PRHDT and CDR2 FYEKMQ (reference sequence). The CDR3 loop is CASSFSDTEAFF. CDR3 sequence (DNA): TGTGCCAGCAGCTTTTCGGACACTGAAGCTTTCTTT.

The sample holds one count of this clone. The CDR3 spells CASSLEEGVYGYTF. The DNA of the CDR3 is TGCGCCAGCAGCTTGGAAGAAGGGGTTTATGGCTACACCTTC. This chain joins TRBV5-1 and TRBJ1-2; weak D call: TRBD1 (5 bases). The ends were cut back, 0 bases at V and 5 bases at J, with 11 bases in the middle. Germline CDR1 and CDR2: SGHRS and YFSETQ. The CDR3 sequence is 14 residues long.

The CDR3 nucleotides are TGTGCCAGCAGTGAAGAAGTCGGACAGGGGAGAGAGCAGTACTTC. Amino acids: CASSEEVGQGREQYF. The chain carries TRBV6-1 and TRBJ2-7; 9 nucleotides agree with TRBD1. CDR1 is MNHNS and CDR2 is SASEGT in the germline V gene. The CDR3 extends over 15 amino acids. V dropped 1 base and J dropped 7; count of bases not matched to a gene: 8.